The next 19 T cell receptor beta chains were all read from a single sample in a study of cytomegalovirus exposure and HLA in healthy donors. Primers included in the PCR were 60 Vbeta and 13 Jbeta primers. Profiling relied on immunoSEQ multiplex PCR, and the TCRdb table lists in-frame clones only, not all of them. The sample lists under 250,000 clones; around 84% were seen once. The sequenced sample was PBMCs. The receptors shown here come from a girl aged 2 to 9 in good health and CMV-seronegative.

The chain uses TRBV6-6 and TRBJ1-5; D may be TRBD1 (6 bases). Trimming cost V 0 bases and J 1 base, with 10 bases left between them. The CDR3 loop spans 16 amino acids. Per germline, CDR1 MNHNY and CDR2 SVGAGI (reference sequence). The CDR3 sequence: CASSYSSRGSNQPQHF. The DNA of the CDR3 is TGTGCCAGCAGTTACTCGAGCAGGGGAAGCAATCAGCCCCAGCATTTT.

The chain has TRBV27 and TRBJ2-5, with TRBD2 identical over 8 bases. The germline V gene encodes CDR1 MNHEY and CDR2 SMNVEV (reference sequence). The CDR3 is made up of 13 amino acids. Trimming at V came to 7 bases and at J to 3 bases, leaving 4 bases not matched to a gene. The CDR3 DNA reads TGTGCCAGCACCACAGCGGGGGAAGAGACCCAGTACTTC. Translation gives CASTTAGEETQYF.

CDR3 sequence: CASSLDSLGLAGGLYEQYF. The CDR3 bases are TGCGCCAGCAGCTTGGATTCCCTGGGACTAGCGGGGGGGCTCTACGAGCAGTACTTC. The chain employs TRBV5-1 and TRBJ2-7, with TRBD2 matching 16 bases. CDR1 is SGHRS, CDR2 YFSETQ, per germline. The CDR3 covers 19 residues. V lost 0 bases, J lost 3 bases, and 9 bases stayed unmatched.

The genes are TRBV5-5 and TRBJ1-4, with D possibly matching TRBD1 (6 bases). This CDR3 is 15 amino acids long. Germline V gene data show CDR1 as SGHKS and CDR2 as YYEKEE (reference sequence). The V end was cut by 4 bases, the J end by 7 bases, with 17 bases between. The CDR3 region is CASSPVGALGEKLFF. As DNA, the CDR3 is TGTGCCAGCAGCCCCGTGGGGGCGTTGGGTGAAAAACTGTTTTTT. The whole variable domain, filled in from reference TRBV5-5 and TRBJ1-4, reads DAGVTQSPTHLIKTRGQQVTLRCSPISGHKSVSWYQQVLGQGPQFIFQYYEKEERGRGNFPDRFSARQFPNYSSELNVNALLLGDSALYLCASSPVGALGEKLFFGSGTQLSVL.

The V and J genes are TRBV6-6 and TRBJ1-1, with 7 bases matching TRBD1. The junction had 3 bases not matched to a gene; V was cut back by 8 bases and J by 0 bases. The CDR3 covers 13 residues. Germline V gene data show CDR1 as MNHNY and CDR2 as SVGAGI (reference sequence). The chain's CDR3 is CASGTELNTEAFF. DNA for the CDR3: TGTGCCAGCGGGACAGAATTGAACACTGAAGCTTTCTTT.

V is TRBV29-1 and J is TRBJ1-6; 7 bases match TRBD1. The CDR3 consists of 13 residues. The V gene's germline CDR1 is SQVTM and CDR2 ANQGSEA. The junction had 5 bases not matched to a gene; V was cut back by 4 bases and J by 8 bases. Here the CDR3 reads CSVAGGPDSPLHF. CDR3 coding DNA: TGCAGCGTTGCAGGGGGGCCAGATTCACCCCTCCACTTT.

V gene TRBV10-1 combines with J gene TRBJ2-1; 8 nucleotides line up with TRBD2. Per germline, CDR1 WNHNN and CDR2 SYGVQD (reference sequence). The CDR3 covers 14 residues. V gave up 7 bases and J gave up 6 bases; unmatched junction bases: 8. CDR3 coding DNA: TGCGCCAGCAAACCAGCGGGAGAAGTCAATGAGCAGTTCTTC. Its translation: CASKPAGEVNEQFF.

V is TRBV5-6 and J is TRBJ2-2; D not resolved. Per germline, CDR1 SGHDT and CDR2 YYEEEE. Trimming shortened V by 4 bases and J by 4 bases, and 2 bases separated the two germline ends. CDR3 length: 11 amino acids. CDR3: CASSRTGELFF. As DNA, the CDR3 is TGTGCCAGCAGCCGCACCGGGGAGCTGTTTTTT.

The rearrangement joins TRBV30 to TRBJ2-7; no clear D gene. The CDR3 loop spans 13 amino acids. The germline CDR1 and CDR2 sequences are GTSNPN and SVGIG (reference sequence). Trimming shortened V by 0 bases and J by 0 bases, and 6 bases separated the two germline ends. CDR3: CAWSVRYSYEQYF. The CDR3, as DNA: TGTGCCTGGAGTGTCCGGTACTCCTACGAGCAGTACTTC.

This rearrangement joins TRBV6-5 to TRBJ2-1; D is perhaps TRBD2 (5 bases). Germline values: CDR1 MNHEY, CDR2 SVGAGI. V was trimmed by 0 bases and J by 7 bases, leaving 13 bases between them. The CDR3 is 15 amino acids. The CDR3 nucleotides read TGTGCCAGCAGTTACTCGATGGGAGCTCTTAATGAGCAGTTCTTC. This sequence encodes CASSYSMGALNEQFF.

The chain carries TRBV9 and TRBJ2-5; no definite D call. There are 16 residues in the CDR3. V shed 0 bases and J shed 1 base, with 13 bases lying between them. Germline CDR1 is SGDLS and CDR2 is YYNGEE. The chain's CDR3 is CASSVAPHLSQETQYF. In nucleotides, the CDR3 is TGTGCCAGCAGCGTAGCCCCACACCTCTCCCAAGAGACCCAGTACTTC.

The chain has TRBV2 and TRBJ2-7; D possibly corresponds to TRBD2 (5 bases). The CDR3 totals 13 residues. Between the trimmed V and J ends, which lost 3 bases and 10 bases, there was a span of 16 bases. CDR1 is SNHLY, CDR2 FYNNEI, per germline. The CDR3 sequence: CASSDLPSTGQYF. CDR3 DNA: TGTGCCAGCAGTGATCTCCCCTCTACGGGACAGTACTTC.

The CDR3 DNA follows: TGCGCCAGCAGCTTGGTAGGAACCCCGGGCTACAATGAGCAGTTCTTC. This encodes CASSLVGTPGYNEQFF. The chain recombines TRBV5-1 with TRBJ2-1; D remains unclear. The germline V gene has CDR1 SGHRS and CDR2 YFSETQ. Between the trimmed V and J ends, which lost 0 bases and 3 bases, there was a span of 13 bases. This CDR3 region has 16 residues.

This sequence joins TRBV5-4 and TRBJ2-7; a weak D match, TRBD2 (5 bases). Germline V CDR1 and CDR2: SGHNT, YYREEE (reference sequence). The CDR3 sequence is 15 residues long. Trimming stripped 0 bases from V and 0 bases from J, with 10 bases between. For the CDR3, the DNA is TGTGCCAGCAGCTTGGGCGGACTCCTCTCCTACGAGCAGTACTTC. Translation: CASSLGGLLSYEQYF.

This chain uses TRBV5-4 with TRBJ2-5, with a tentative D call TRBD1 (8 bases). The germline CDR1 and CDR2 sequences are SGHNT and YYREEE (reference sequence). There are 16 residues in the CDR3. Trimming removed 8 bases from V and 1 base from J, with 21 bases in between. The CDR3 DNA sequence: TGTGCCAGTTGGGGGAGGGACAGGTTCGGCCAAGAGACCCAGTACTTC. It encodes CASWGRDRFGQETQYF.

The rearrangement uses TRBV7-2 and TRBJ2-5; tentatively, D is TRBD1 (5 bases). CDR3 size: 13 residues. Per the germline V gene, CDR1 is SGHTA and CDR2 is FQGNSA. V lost 5 bases to trimming and J lost 10 bases, with 17 bases between them. Here the CDR3 reads CASSPFRQGGQYF. DNA of the CDR3: TGTGCCAGCAGCCCCTTTCGCCAGGGCGGCCAGTACTTC.

The chain recombines TRBV29-1 with TRBJ1-5; 11 nucleotides agree with TRBD1. The trim removed 6 bases at V and 6 bases at J, leaving 10 bases unmatched. The CDR3 runs 15 residues. CDR1 SQVTM and CDR2 ANQGSEA come from the germline V gene. CDR3 nucleotide sequence: TGCAGCGTAGTTACCGGGACAGGGGGAAGTCAGCCCCAGCATTTT. Protein: CSVVTGTGGSQPQHF.

The genes are TRBV7-6 and TRBJ1-1; 8 bases fit TRBD1. V lost 5 bases, J lost 1 base, and 3 bases stayed unmatched. Germline values: CDR1 SGHVS, CDR2 FNYEAQ. The CDR3 totals 14 residues. CDR3 in DNA: TGTGCCAGCAGCCAAACAGGGGGGAACACTGAAGCTTTCTTT. It is translated as CASSQTGGNTEAFF. The entire variable domain, with the rest obtained from reference TRBV7-6 and TRBJ1-1, is as follows: GAGVSQSPRYKVTKRGQDVALRCDPISGHVSLYWYRQALGQGPEFLTYFNYEAQQDKSGLPNDRFSAERPEGSISTLTIQRTEQRDSAMYRCASSQTGGNTEAFFGQGTRLTVV.

This clone was counted a single time. The genes are TRBV7-2 and TRBJ2-1; 14 bases match TRBD2. The junction had 1 base not matched to a gene; V was cut back by 0 bases and J by 3 bases. Looked up from germline, CDR1 is SGHTA and CDR2 is FQGNSA. The CDR3 has 17 amino acids. The CDR3 here is CASSLAGTSGSYNEQFF. DNA for the CDR3: TGTGCCAGCAGCTTAGCTGGGACTAGCGGGAGCTACAATGAGCAGTTCTTC. The full variable domain, in which reference TRBV7-2 and TRBJ2-1 provide the parts outside the CDR3, is GAGVSQSPSNKVTEKGKDVELRCDPISGHTALYWYRQSLGQGLEFLIYFQGNSAPDKSGLPSDRFSAERTGGSVSTLTIQRTQQEDSAVYLCASSLAGTSGSYNEQFFGPGTRLTVL.